This T cell receptor beta chain was sequenced in a study of cytotoxic CD8 clonotypes in ibrutinib-treated CLL. Study results and limitations: The clonality went up when patients responded to ibrutinib and dropped back toward baseline at progression.

Looked up from germline, CDR1 is MDHEN and CDR2 is SYDVKM. This CDR3 has 14 amino acids. The trim removed 6 bases at V and 2 bases at J, leaving 2 bases unmatched. This clone was seen a few times. The antigen is undetermined. Data came from immunoSEQ multiplex PCR; TCRdb stores just in-frame clones and leaves some out. Counted here are around 70,000 clones, about two thirds occurring once; the ten biggest clones make up roughly 5.9%. V and J are TRBV28 and TRBJ1-5, with 9 bases that match TRBD1. The sequence came from a human donor with chronic lymphocytic leukemia. The specimen comprised PBMCs, sampled after 12 months of ibrutinib treatment. CDR3 in DNA: TGTGCCAGCAGGGGACAGGGCGGCAATCAGCCCCAGCATTTT. Protein: CASRGQGGNQPQHF.